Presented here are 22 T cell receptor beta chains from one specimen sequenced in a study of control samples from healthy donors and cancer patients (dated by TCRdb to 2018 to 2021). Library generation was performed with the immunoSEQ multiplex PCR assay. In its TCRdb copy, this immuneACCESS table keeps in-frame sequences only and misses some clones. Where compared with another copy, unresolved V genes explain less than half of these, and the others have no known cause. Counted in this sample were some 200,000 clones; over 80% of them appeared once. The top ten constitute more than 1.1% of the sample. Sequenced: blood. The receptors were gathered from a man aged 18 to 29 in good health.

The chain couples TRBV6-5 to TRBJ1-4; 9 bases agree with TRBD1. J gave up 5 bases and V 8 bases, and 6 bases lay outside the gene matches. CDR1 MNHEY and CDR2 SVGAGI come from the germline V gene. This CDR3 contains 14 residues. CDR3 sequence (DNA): TGTGCCAGCCTACTCGACAGGGGGAATGAAAAACTGTTTTTT. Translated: CASLLDRGNEKLFF.

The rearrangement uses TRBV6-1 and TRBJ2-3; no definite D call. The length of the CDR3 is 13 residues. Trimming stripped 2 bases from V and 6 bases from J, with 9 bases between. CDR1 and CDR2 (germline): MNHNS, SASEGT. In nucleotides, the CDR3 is TGTGCCAGCAGTGAACCCCCCCGGGATACGCAGTATTTT. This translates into CASSEPPRDTQYF.

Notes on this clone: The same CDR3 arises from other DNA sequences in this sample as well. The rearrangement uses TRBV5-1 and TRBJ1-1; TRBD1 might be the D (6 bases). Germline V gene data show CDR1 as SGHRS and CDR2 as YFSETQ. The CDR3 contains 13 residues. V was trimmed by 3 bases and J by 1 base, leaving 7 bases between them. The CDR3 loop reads CASSSQGNTEAFF. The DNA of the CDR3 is TGCGCCAGCAGCTCACAGGGGAACACTGAAGCTTTCTTT. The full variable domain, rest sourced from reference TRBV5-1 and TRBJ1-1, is KAGVTQTPRYLIKTRGQQVTLSCSPISGHRSVSWYQQTPGQGLQFLFEYFSETQRNKGNFPGRFSGRQFSNSRSEMNVSTLELGDSALYLCASSSQGNTEAFFGQGTRLTVV.

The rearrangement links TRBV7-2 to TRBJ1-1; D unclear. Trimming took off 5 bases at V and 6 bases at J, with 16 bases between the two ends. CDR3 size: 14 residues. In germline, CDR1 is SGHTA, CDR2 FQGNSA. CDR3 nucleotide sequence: TGTGCCAGCAGCCCGGCCGGCTCGCGACCTGAAGCTTTCTTT. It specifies CASSPAGSRPEAFF.

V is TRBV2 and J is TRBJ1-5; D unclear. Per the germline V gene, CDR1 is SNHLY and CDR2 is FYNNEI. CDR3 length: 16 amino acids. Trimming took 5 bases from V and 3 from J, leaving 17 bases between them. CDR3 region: CASSRSGWGANQPQHF. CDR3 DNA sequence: TGTGCCAGCAGTCGTTCGGGATGGGGTGCCAATCAGCCCCAGCATTTT.

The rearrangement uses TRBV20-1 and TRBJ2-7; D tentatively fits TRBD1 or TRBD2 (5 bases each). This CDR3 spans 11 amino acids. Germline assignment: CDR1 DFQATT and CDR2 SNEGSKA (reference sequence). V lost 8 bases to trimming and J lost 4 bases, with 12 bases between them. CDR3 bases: TGCAGTTCCCAATGGGGGTACGAGCAGTACTTC. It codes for CSSQWGYEQYF.

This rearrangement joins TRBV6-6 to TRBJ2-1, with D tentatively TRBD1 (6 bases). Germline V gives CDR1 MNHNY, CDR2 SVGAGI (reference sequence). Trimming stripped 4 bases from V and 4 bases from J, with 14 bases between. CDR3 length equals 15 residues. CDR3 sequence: CASSLQGSGYNEQFF. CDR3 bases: TGTGCCAGCAGTTTACAGGGTTCGGGGTACAATGAGCAGTTCTTC.

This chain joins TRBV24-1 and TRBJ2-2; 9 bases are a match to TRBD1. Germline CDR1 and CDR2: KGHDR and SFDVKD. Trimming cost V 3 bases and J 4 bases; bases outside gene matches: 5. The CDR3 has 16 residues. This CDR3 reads CATSDPGTGFTGELFF. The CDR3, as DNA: TGTGCCACCAGTGATCCCGGGACAGGGTTCACCGGGGAGCTGTTTTTT.

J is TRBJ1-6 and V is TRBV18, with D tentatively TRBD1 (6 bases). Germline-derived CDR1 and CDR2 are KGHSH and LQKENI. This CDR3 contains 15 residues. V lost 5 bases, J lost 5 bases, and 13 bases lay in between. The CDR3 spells CASSVAGGNNSPLHF. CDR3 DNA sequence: TGTGCCAGCTCAGTCGCTGGGGGCAATAATTCACCCCTCCACTTT.

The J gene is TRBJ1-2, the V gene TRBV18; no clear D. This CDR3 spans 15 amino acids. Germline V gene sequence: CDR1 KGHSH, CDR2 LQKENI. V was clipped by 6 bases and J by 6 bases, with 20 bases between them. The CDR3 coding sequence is TGTGCCAGCTCTTCTTCAGCCGCCTCGGCGGATGGCTACACCTTC. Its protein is CASSSSAASADGYTF.

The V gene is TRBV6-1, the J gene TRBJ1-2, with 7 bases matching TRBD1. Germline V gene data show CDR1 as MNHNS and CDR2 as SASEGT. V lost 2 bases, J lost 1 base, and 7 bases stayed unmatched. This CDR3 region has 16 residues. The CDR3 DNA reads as TGTGCCAGCAGTGAAAATAACAGGGGTTTTAACTATGGCTACACCTTC. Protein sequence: CASSENNRGFNYGYTF.

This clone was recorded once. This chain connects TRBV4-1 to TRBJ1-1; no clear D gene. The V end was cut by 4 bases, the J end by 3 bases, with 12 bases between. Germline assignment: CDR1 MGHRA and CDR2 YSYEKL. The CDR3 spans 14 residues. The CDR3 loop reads CASSLEGRDTEAFF. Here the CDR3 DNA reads TGCGCCAGCAGCCTAGAAGGCCGAGACACTGAAGCTTTCTTT.

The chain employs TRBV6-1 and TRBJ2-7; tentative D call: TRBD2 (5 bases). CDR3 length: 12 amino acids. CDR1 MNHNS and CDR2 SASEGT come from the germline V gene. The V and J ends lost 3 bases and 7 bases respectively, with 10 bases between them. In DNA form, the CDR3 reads TGTGCCAGCAGTGACCTGAGGGAGGAGCAGTACTTC. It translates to CASSDLREEQYF.

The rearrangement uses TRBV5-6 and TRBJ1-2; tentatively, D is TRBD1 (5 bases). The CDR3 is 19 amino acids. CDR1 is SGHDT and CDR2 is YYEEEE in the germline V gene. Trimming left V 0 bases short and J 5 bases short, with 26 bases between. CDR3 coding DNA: TGTGCCAGCAGCTTGGAACGACTAGAGGCCCAGGGTGCATCGTATGGCTACACCTTC. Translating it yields CASSLERLEAQGASYGYTF. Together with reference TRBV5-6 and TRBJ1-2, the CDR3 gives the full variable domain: DAGVTQSPTHLIKTRGQQVTLRCSPKSGHDTVSWYQQALGQGPQFIFQYYEEEERQRGNFPDRFSGHQFPNYSSELNVNALLLGDSALYLCASSLERLEAQGASYGYTFGSGTRLTVV.

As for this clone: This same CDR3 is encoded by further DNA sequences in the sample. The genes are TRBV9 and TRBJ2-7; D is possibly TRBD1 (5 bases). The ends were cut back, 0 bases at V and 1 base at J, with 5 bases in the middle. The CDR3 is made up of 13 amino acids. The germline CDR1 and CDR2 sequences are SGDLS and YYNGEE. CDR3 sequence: CASSVGQSYEQYF. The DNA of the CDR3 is TGTGCCAGCAGCGTAGGACAGTCCTACGAGCAGTACTTC.

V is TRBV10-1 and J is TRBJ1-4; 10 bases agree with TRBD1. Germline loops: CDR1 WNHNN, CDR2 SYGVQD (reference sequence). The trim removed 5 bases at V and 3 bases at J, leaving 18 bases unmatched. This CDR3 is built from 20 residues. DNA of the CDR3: TGCGCCAGCAGTCAGAGAAAAAGGACAGGGGGGAGGATACCTAATGAAAAACTGTTTTTT. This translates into CASSQRKRTGGRIPNEKLFF.

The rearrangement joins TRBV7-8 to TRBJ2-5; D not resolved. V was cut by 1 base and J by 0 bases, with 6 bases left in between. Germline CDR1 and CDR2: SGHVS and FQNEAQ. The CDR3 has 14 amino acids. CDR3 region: CASSLVSNQETQYF. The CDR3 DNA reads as TGTGCCAGCAGCTTAGTCAGTAACCAAGAGACCCAGTACTTC.

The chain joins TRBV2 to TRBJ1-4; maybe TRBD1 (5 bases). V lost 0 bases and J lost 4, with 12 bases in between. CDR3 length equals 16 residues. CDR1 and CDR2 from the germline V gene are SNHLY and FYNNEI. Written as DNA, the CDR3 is TGTGCCAGCAGTGAAGCCGCCGGGGGGGGTAATGAAAAACTGTTTTTT. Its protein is CASSEAAGGGNEKLFF.

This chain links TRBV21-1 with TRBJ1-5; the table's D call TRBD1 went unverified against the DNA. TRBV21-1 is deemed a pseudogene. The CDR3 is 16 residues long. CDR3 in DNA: TGTGCCAGCAGCAAAACAGGAGATAATAGCAATCAGCCCCAGCATTTT. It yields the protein CASSKTGDNSNQPQHF.

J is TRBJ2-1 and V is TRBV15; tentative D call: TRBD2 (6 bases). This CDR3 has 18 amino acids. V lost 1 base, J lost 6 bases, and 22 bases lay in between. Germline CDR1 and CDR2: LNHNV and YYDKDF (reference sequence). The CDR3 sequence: CATSRVGAPSEKLNEQFF. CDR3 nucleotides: TGTGCCACCAGCAGAGTCGGGGCGCCTAGCGAAAAACTCAATGAGCAGTTCTTC. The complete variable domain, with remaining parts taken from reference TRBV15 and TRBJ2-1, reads DAMVIQNPRYQVTQFGKPVTLSCSQTLNHNVMYWYQQKSSQAPKLLFHYYDKDFNNEADTPDNFQSRRPNTSFCFLDIRSPGLGDTAMYLCATSRVGAPSEKLNEQFFGPGTRLTVL.

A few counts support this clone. Here the CDR3 DNA reads TGTGCCAGCAGTAAAGGACGTCCAAACTATGGCTACACCTTC. This sequence encodes CASSKGRPNYGYTF. The chain carries TRBV5-6 and TRBJ1-2, with D unclear. Germline CDR1 and CDR2: SGHDT and YYEEEE. Trimming shortened V by 5 bases and J by 2 bases, and 13 bases separated the two germline ends. This CDR3 contains 14 residues.

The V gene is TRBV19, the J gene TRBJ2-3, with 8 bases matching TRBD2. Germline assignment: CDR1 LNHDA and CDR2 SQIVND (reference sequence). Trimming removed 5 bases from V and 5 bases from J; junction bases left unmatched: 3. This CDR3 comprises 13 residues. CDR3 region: CASSRGGIDTQYF. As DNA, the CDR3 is TGTGCCAGTAGTCGGGGGGGAATAGATACGCAGTATTTT.